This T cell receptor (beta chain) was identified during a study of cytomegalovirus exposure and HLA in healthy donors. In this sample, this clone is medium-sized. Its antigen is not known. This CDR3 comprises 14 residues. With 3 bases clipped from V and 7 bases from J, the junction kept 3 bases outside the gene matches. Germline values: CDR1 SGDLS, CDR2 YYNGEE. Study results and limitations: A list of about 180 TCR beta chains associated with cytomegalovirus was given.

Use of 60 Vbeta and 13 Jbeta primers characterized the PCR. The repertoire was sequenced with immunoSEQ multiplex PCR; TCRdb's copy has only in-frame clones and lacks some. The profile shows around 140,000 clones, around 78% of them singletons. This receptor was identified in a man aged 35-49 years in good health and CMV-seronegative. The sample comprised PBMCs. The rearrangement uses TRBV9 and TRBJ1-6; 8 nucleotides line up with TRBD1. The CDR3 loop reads CASSADRENSPLHF. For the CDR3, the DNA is TGTGCCAGCAGCGCGGACAGGGAAAATTCACCCCTCCACTTT.